One sample yielded the 23 T cell receptor beta chains listed below, sequenced in a study of blood T cell repertoires in COVID-19. Sequencing was performed with immunoSEQ multiplex PCR; in TCRdb, only in-frame clones are kept and a portion is missing. This sample has roughly 250,000 clones, with 80% to 90% found just once. The sample was PBMCs or T cells enriched from blood (not recorded which). The receptors derive from a woman in her twenties or thirties who had recovered from COVID-19.

This rearrangement joins TRBV14 to TRBJ1-3; TRBD1 matches 7 bases. V lost 5 bases to trimming and J lost 0 bases; unmatched junction nucleotides: 7. The CDR3 is 16 residues long. In germline, CDR1 is SGHDN, CDR2 FVKESK. CDR3 sequence (DNA): TGTGCCAGCAGCATAACAGGGGTGAGCTCTGGAAACACCATATATTTT. Its protein is CASSITGVSSGNTIYF.

The rearrangement links TRBV28 to TRBJ1-6, with TRBD1 as a possible D gene (6 bases). This CDR3 spans 15 amino acids. Germline loops: CDR1 MDHEN, CDR2 SYDVKM. Trimming pared 7 bases from V and 7 bases from J, leaving 17 bases between. CDR3 amino acids: CASTSPATGNSPLHF. The CDR3 nucleotides are TGTGCCAGCACCTCCCCGGCCACAGGGAATTCACCCCTCCACTTT.

The CDR3 is CASSAGGRQETQYF. The CDR3 nucleotides are TGTGCCAGCAGCGCGGGGGGGCGACAAGAGACCCAGTACTTC. This chain links TRBV9 with TRBJ2-5; TRBD2 aligns across 8 bases. This CDR3 comprises 14 residues. Germline trimming cut 3 bases from V and 2 bases from J; bases unmatched to any gene: 3. CDR1 and CDR2 (germline): SGDLS, YYNGEE.

The CDR3 DNA follows: TGTGCCAGCTCTCCAACTTTAAGGGGTGGCTACACCTTC. It translates to CASSPTLRGGYTF. J is TRBJ1-2 and V is TRBV12-3 or TRBV12-4; D is possibly TRBD1 (5 bases). This CDR3 has 13 amino acids. V lost 8 bases to trimming and J lost 7 bases, with 17 bases between them.

The rearrangement links TRBV19 to TRBJ1-1, with D possibly matching TRBD1 (5 bases). V was cut by 3 bases and J by 0 bases, with 14 bases left in between. This CDR3 has 16 residues. The V gene's germline CDR1 is LNHDA and CDR2 SQIVND (reference sequence). CDR3 bases: TGTGCCAGTAGTATTTTGGGGGGATCGGTGAACACTGAAGCTTTCTTT. Translation: CASSILGGSVNTEAFF.

The CDR3: CATTTGGTETQYF. The CDR3 nucleotides read TGTGCCACCACGACAGGGGGTACAGAGACCCAGTACTTC. The rearrangement joins TRBV10-3 to TRBJ2-5; TRBD1 aligns across 9 bases. Looked up from germline, CDR1 is ENHRY and CDR2 is SYGVKD. The CDR3 length is 13 residues. With V trimmed by 10 bases and J by 4 bases, 7 bases remained unmatched.

This clone has only one observation. The chain links TRBV4-1 to TRBJ2-3; TRBD2 agrees at 9 bases. The germline CDR1 and CDR2 sequences are MGHRA and YSYEKL. The V segment lost 6 bases and the J segment 2 bases; nucleotides outside the gene matches: 6. The CDR3 length is 15 residues. The CDR3, as DNA: TGCGCCAGCAGACGAGGACTAGCGCCCACAGATACGCAGTATTTT. This encodes CASRRGLAPTDTQYF.

This chain joins TRBV6-5 and TRBJ2-5; D uncertain. This CDR3 has 11 residues. The germline CDR1 and CDR2 sequences are MNHEY and SVGAGI. V lost 6 bases, J lost 1 base, and 3 bases lay in between. The CDR3 region is CASSGQETQYF. DNA for the CDR3: TGTGCCAGCAGCGGCCAAGAGACCCAGTACTTC.

The V call is TRBV5-1, the J call TRBJ2-7; possible D gene TRBD1, 6 bases. V was trimmed by 0 bases and J by 7 bases, leaving 11 bases between them. CDR3 length equals 13 residues. CDR1 and CDR2 from the germline V gene are SGHRS and YFSETQ. Written as DNA, the CDR3 is TGCGCCAGCAGCTTGGTCCCAGGGGAAGAGCAGTACTTC. Translating gives CASSLVPGEEQYF.

The V gene is TRBV20-1, the J gene TRBJ2-3; weak D call: TRBD1 (5 bases). Trimming removed 3 bases from V and 4 bases from J, with 14 bases in between. CDR1 and CDR2 (germline): DFQATT, SNEGSKA (reference sequence). This CDR3 is built from 14 residues. The CDR3 sequence is CSASTGTRADTQYF. The CDR3 DNA sequence: TGCAGTGCTAGTACAGGTACTCGGGCAGATACGCAGTATTTT.

This chain links TRBV23-1 with TRBJ2-7; D may be TRBD2 (6 bases). TRBV23-1 is classed as an ORF, of uncertain function. The CDR3 is 16 residues long. V shed 0 bases and J shed 3 bases, with 15 bases lying between them. The CDR3 nucleotides are TGCGCCAGCAGTCAATCTGTTCTAGCGAAAGTCTACGAGCAGTACTTC. It is translated as CASSQSVLAKVYEQYF.

This chain uses TRBV6-5 with TRBJ2-6; 7 bases are shared with TRBD1. CDR1 is MNHEY and CDR2 is SVGAGI in the germline V gene. CDR3 length: 15 amino acids. The V gene end was trimmed by 6 bases and the J gene end by 4 bases; junction bases not matched to a gene: 6. CDR3 protein: CASRIDRAGANVLTF. CDR3 DNA sequence: TGTGCCAGCAGAATCGACAGGGCAGGGGCCAACGTCCTGACTTTC.

The chain couples TRBV5-1 to TRBJ2-7, with D maybe TRBD2 (5 bases). CDR1 and CDR2 (germline): SGHRS, YFSETQ. The CDR3 is 15 amino acids. V dropped 0 bases and J dropped 1 base, with 11 bases sitting between them. CDR3 loop: CASSLGVGVSYEQYF. CDR3 sequence (DNA): TGCGCCAGCAGCTTGGGCGTGGGAGTTTCCTACGAGCAGTACTTC.

The chain joins TRBV7-6 to TRBJ2-3; the D gene is possibly TRBD1 (6 bases). This CDR3 is built from 15 residues. Trimming left V 3 bases short and J 2 bases short, with 12 bases between. Germline CDR1 is SGHVS and CDR2 is FNYEAQ. Here the CDR3 reads CASSLAGASTDTQYF. CDR3 coding DNA: TGTGCCAGCAGCTTGGCAGGGGCCTCCACAGATACGCAGTATTTT. The full variable domain, in which reference TRBV7-6 and TRBJ2-3 provide the parts outside the CDR3, is GAGVSQSPRYKVTKRGQDVALRCDPISGHVSLYWYRQALGQGPEFLTYFNYEAQQDKSGLPNDRFSAERPEGSISTLTIQRTEQRDSAMYRCASSLAGASTDTQYFGPGTRLTVL.

This clone has more than one count but fewer than ten. The chain joins TRBV7-9 to TRBJ2-7; D is perhaps TRBD1 (5 bases). V was trimmed by 6 bases and J by 2 bases, leaving 17 bases between them. The CDR3 sequence is 15 residues long. Germline CDR1 is SEHNR and CDR2 is FQNEAQ (reference sequence). CDR3 loop: CASSPFWTIPYEQYF. The CDR3 DNA sequence: TGTGCCAGCAGTCCATTTTGGACAATACCCTACGAGCAGTACTTC.

This clone was seen once. The genes are TRBV4-1 and TRBJ2-1, with 13 bases identical to TRBD2. The germline V gene has CDR1 MGHRA and CDR2 YSYEKL. CDR3 length: 16 residues. Trimming removed 4 bases from V and 8 bases from J; junction bases left unmatched: 8. Here the CDR3 reads CASSRPGLAGRDEQFF. The CDR3 DNA reads as TGCGCCAGCAGCCGACCGGGACTAGCGGGACGGGATGAGCAGTTCTTC.

The chain employs TRBV5-1 and TRBJ2-1; 12 nucleotides agree with TRBD1. The CDR3 has 14 residues. CDR1 and CDR2 (germline): SGHRS, YFSETQ. V gave up 3 bases and J gave up 9 bases; unmatched junction bases: 4. CDR3 sequence reads: CASSWGQGAGEQFF. The CDR3, as DNA: TGCGCCAGCAGCTGGGGACAGGGGGCAGGTGAGCAGTTCTTC. The full variable domain, with the rest looked up from reference TRBV5-1 and TRBJ2-1, is KAGVTQTPRYLIKTRGQQVTLSCSPISGHRSVSWYQQTPGQGLQFLFEYFSETQRNKGNFPGRFSGRQFSNSRSEMNVSTLELGDSALYLCASSWGQGAGEQFFGPGTRLTVL.

V and J are TRBV11-2 and TRBJ2-7; 9 positions match TRBD1. This CDR3 contains 15 residues. V dropped 3 bases and J dropped 9; count of bases not matched to a gene: 12. Looked up from germline, CDR1 is SGHAT and CDR2 is FQNNGV. In DNA, the CDR3 is TGTGCCAGCAGCTTCCGGGACAGGGCCCTACGAGGGCAGTACTTC. Its protein is CASSFRDRALRGQYF.

CDR3 sequence reads: CASSFGRREEQYF. CDR3 sequence (DNA): TGCGCCAGCAGCTTCGGGAGAAGGGAAGAGCAGTACTTC. The chain links TRBV5-1 to TRBJ2-7, with D tentatively TRBD2 (6 bases). Trimming took 2 bases from V and 7 from J, leaving 13 bases between them. This CDR3 contains 13 residues. Germline V lookup: CDR1 SGHRS, CDR2 YFSETQ.

V usage is TRBV9 and J usage is TRBJ2-2; 7 bases agree with TRBD2. The V gene's germline CDR1 is SGDLS and CDR2 YYNGEE. V shed 1 base and J 2 bases; nucleotides not matched to a gene: 17. The CDR3 runs 20 residues. CDR3 nucleotides: TGTGCCAGCAGCGTAAACCCCAGCGGGAAAGGTCTTGGCAACACCGGGGAGCTGTTTTTT. Translating gives CASSVNPSGKGLGNTGELFF.

The chain has TRBV10-2 and TRBJ1-1; a possible D gene is TRBD1 (5 bases). Germline V gene data show CDR1 as WSHSY and CDR2 as SAAADI. Trimming pared 2 bases from V and 3 bases from J, leaving 16 bases between. The CDR3 contains 16 residues. In DNA form, the CDR3 reads TGCGCCAGCAGTGAGACCTTCGGGGGGGGGTACACTGAAGCTTTCTTT. Its protein is CASSETFGGGYTEAFF.

The chain is built from TRBV2 and TRBJ1-5; 7 bases map to TRBD1. Trimming cost V 7 bases and J 5 bases; bases outside gene matches: 14. In germline, CDR1 is SNHLY, CDR2 FYNNEI. This CDR3 has 16 residues. CDR3 nucleotides: TGTGCCAGCACCGCAAGGGACAGTGGTTTAGATCAGCCCCAGCATTTT. Protein: CASTARDSGLDQPQHF.

This clone was seen just once. This chain links TRBV27 with TRBJ1-6; possibly TRBD1 for D (5 bases). The germline V and J ends were trimmed by 9 bases and 7 bases, with 7 bases remaining between them. CDR3 length equals 11 residues. CDR1 is MNHEY and CDR2 is SMNVEV in the germline V gene (reference sequence). The CDR3 region is CASGGNSPLHF. The CDR3 DNA follows: TGTGCCAGTGGGGGGAATTCACCCCTCCACTTT.